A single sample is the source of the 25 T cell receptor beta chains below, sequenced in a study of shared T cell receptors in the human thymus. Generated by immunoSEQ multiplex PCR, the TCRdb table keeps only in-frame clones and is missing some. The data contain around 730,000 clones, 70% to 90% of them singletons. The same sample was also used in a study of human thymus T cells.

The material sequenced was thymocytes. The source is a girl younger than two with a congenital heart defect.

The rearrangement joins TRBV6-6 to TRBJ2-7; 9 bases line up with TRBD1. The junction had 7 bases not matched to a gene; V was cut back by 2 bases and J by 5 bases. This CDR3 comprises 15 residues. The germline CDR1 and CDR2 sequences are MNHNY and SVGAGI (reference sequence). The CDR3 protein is CASSYGQGWTHEQYF. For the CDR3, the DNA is TGTGCCAGCAGTTACGGACAGGGGTGGACGCACGAGCAGTACTTC.

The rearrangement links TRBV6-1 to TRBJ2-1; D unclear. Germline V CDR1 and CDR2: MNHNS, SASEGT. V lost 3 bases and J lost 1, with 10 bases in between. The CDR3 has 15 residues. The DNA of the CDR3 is TGTGCCAGCAGTGAGCTATCCCCTTCCTACAATGAGCAGTTCTTC. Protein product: CASSELSPSYNEQFF.

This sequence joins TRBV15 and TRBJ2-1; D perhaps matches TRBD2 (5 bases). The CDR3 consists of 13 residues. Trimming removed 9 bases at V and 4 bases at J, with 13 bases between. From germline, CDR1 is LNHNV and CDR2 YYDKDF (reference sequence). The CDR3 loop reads CATRCREYNEQFF. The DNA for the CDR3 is TGTGCCACTCGGTGCCGGGAATACAATGAGCAGTTCTTC.

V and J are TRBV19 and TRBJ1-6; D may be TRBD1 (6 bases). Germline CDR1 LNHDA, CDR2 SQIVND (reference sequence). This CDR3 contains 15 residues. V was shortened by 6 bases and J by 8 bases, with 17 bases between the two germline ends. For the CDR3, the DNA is TGTGCCAGTAGGGGAACAGACAGGTCCTATTCACCCCTCCACTTT. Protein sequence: CASRGTDRSYSPLHF.

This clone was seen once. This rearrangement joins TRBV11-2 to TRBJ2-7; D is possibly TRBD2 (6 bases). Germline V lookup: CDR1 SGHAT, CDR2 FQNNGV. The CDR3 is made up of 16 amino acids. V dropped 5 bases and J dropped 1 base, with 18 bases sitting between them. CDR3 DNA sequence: TGTGCCAGCAGCCTGTCTTGGGGGGAAAGGTCCTACGAGCAGTACTTC. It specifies CASSLSWGERSYEQYF.

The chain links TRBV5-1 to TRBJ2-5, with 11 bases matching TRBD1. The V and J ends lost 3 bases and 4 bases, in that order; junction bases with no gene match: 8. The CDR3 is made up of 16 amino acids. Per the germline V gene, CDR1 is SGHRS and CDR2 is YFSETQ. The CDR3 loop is CASSWTGGAVGETQYF. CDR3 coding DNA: TGCGCCAGCAGCTGGACAGGGGGCGCGGTTGGAGAGACCCAGTACTTC.

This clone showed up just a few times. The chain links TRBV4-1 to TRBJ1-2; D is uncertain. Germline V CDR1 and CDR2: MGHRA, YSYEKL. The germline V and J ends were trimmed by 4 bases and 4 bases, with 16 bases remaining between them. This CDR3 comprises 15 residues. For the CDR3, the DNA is TGCGCCAGCAGCCCAGGACTGAATCCTGTCTATGGCTACACCTTC. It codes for CASSPGLNPVYGYTF.

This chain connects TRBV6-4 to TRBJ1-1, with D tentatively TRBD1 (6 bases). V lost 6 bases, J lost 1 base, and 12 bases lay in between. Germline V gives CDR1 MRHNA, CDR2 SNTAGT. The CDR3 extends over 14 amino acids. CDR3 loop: CASRPDRSNTEAFF. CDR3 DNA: TGTGCCAGCAGACCCGACAGGTCGAACACTGAAGCTTTCTTT.

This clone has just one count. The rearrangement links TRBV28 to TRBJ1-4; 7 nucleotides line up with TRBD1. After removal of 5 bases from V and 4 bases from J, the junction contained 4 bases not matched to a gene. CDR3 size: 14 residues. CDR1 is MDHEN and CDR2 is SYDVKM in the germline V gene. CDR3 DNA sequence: TGTGCCAGCAGTCGGGACAGAGTTAATGAAAAACTGTTTTTT. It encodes CASSRDRVNEKLFF.

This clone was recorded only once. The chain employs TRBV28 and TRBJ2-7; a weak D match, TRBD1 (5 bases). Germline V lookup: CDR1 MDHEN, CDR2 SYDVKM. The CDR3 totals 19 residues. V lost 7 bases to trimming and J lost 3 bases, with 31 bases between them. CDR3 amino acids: CASTPAPLGRVGASYEQYF. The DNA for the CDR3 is TGTGCCAGCACCCCAGCGCCCTTGGGCAGGGTTGGTGCCAGCTACGAGCAGTACTTC.

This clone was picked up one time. CDR3 bases: TGTGCCAGCAGCGCTACAGGGGAGCACTGGGCTGAAGCTTTCTTT. Protein product: CASSATGEHWAEAFF. This chain links TRBV5-6 with TRBJ1-1, with 7 bases identical to TRBD1. This CDR3 contains 15 residues. Germline CDR1 and CDR2: SGHDT and YYEEEE. J gave up 6 bases and V 4 bases, and 12 bases lay outside the gene matches.

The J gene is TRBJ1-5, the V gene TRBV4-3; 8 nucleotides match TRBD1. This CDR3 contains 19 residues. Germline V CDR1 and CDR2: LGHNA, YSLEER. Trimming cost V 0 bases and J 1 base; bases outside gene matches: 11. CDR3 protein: CASSQDRSRGHVSNQPQHF. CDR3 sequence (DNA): TGCGCCAGCAGCCAAGATCGTAGCAGGGGGCATGTGAGCAATCAGCCCCAGCATTTT.

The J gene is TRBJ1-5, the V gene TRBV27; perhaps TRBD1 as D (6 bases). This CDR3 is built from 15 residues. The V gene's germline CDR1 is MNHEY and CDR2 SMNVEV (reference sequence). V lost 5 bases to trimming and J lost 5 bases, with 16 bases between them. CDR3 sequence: CASSQTGKGDQPQHF. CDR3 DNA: TGTGCCAGCAGTCAAACAGGGAAAGGGGATCAGCCCCAGCATTTT.

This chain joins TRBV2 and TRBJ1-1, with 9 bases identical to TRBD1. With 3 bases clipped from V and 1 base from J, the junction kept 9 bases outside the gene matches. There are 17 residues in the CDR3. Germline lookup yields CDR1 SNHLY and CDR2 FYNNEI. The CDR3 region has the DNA TGTGCCAGCAGTGAGACAGGGGGGCCTCCGGCGAACACTGAAGCTTTCTTT. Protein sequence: CASSETGGPPANTEAFF.

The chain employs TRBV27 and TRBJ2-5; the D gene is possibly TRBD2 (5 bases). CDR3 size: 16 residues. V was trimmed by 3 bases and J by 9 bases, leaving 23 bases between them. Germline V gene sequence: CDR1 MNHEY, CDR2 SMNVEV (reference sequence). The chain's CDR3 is CASSFNLFEGRRSQYF. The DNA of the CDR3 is TGTGCCAGCAGTTTTAATCTGTTTGAGGGTCGGAGGTCCCAGTACTTC.

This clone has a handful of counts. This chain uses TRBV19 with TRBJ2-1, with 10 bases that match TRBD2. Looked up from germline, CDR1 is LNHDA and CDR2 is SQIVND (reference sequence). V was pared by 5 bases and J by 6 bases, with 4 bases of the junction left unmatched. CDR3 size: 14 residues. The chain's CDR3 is CASSLAGGSNEQFF. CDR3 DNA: TGTGCCAGTAGTTTAGCGGGGGGTAGCAATGAGCAGTTCTTC.

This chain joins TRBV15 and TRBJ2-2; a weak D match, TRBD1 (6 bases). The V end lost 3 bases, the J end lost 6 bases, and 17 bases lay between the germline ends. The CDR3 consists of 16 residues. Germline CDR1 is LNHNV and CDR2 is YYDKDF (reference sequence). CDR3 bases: TGTGCCACCAGCAGGTACCCGAACAGGGACCCCGGGGAGCTGTTTTTT. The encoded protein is CATSRYPNRDPGELFF.

CDR3 nucleotide sequence: TGCGCCAGCAGTCTGCATCTACCGGGACAGGGAGGACGCTACACCTTC. Its protein product is CASSLHLPGQGGRYTF. The rearrangement links TRBV10-1 to TRBJ1-2; the match to TRBD1 covers 9 bases. The germline CDR1 and CDR2 sequences are WNHNN and SYGVQD (reference sequence). The junction had 16 bases not matched to a gene; V was cut back by 5 bases and J by 9 bases. This CDR3 is built from 16 residues.

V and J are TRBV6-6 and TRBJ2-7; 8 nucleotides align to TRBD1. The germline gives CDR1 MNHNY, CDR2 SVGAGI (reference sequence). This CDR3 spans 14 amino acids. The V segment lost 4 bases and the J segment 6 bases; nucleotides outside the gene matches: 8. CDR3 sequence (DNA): TGTGCCAGCAGTTTCGACAGGGGAGGACGCGAGCAGTACTTC. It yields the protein CASSFDRGGREQYF.

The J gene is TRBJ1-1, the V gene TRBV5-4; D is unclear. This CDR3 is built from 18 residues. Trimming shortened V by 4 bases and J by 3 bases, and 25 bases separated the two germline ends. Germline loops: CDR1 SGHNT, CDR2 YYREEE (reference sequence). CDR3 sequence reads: CASSVELSPHSADTEAFF. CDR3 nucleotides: TGTGCCAGCAGCGTAGAGCTAAGCCCGCACTCGGCGGACACTGAAGCTTTCTTT.

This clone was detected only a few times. In DNA form, the CDR3 reads TGTGCCAGCAGCTTGGCCACTAGCGGGGGGCCGTCTAGCACAGATACGCAGTATTTT. Translating it yields CASSLATSGGPSSTDTQYF. The chain links TRBV5-4 to TRBJ2-3; TRBD2 matches at 12 bases. The V gene's germline CDR1 is SGHNT and CDR2 YYREEE (reference sequence). With V trimmed by 0 bases and J by 0 bases, 8 bases remained unmatched. CDR3 size: 19 residues.

The CDR3 DNA follows: TGTGCCAGCTGTGTCTTAACAGGCAGGAGGAACACTGAAGCTTTCTTT. Amino acids: CASCVLTGRRNTEAFF. The chain carries TRBV2 and TRBJ1-1, with a weak D call TRBD1 (5 bases). The CDR3 extends over 16 amino acids. The V and J ends lost 8 bases and 1 base respectively, with 20 bases between them. Looked up from germline, CDR1 is SNHLY and CDR2 is FYNNEI.

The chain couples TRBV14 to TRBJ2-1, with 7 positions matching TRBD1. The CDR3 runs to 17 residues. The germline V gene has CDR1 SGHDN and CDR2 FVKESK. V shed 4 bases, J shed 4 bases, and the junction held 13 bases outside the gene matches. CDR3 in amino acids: CASSPAPEGARYNEQFF. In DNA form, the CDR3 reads TGTGCCAGCAGCCCAGCCCCAGAGGGGGCGAGGTACAATGAGCAGTTCTTC.

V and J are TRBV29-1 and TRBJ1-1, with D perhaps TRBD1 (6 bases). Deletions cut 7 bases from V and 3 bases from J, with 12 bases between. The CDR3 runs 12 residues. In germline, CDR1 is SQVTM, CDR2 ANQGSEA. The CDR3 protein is CSGGHLHTEAFF. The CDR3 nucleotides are TGCAGCGGGGGGCACTTACACACTGAAGCTTTCTTT.

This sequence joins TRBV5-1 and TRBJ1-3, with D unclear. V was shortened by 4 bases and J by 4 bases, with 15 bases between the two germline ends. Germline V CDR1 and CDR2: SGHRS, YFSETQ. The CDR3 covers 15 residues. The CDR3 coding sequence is TGCGCCAGCAGCCCCAGCGGAGGGTTGGGAAACACCATATATTTT. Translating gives CASSPSGGLGNTIYF. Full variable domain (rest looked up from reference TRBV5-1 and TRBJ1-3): KAGVTQTPRYLIKTRGQQVTLSCSPISGHRSVSWYQQTPGQGLQFLFEYFSETQRNKGNFPGRFSGRQFSNSRSEMNVSTLELGDSALYLCASSPSGGLGNTIYFGEGSWLTVV.